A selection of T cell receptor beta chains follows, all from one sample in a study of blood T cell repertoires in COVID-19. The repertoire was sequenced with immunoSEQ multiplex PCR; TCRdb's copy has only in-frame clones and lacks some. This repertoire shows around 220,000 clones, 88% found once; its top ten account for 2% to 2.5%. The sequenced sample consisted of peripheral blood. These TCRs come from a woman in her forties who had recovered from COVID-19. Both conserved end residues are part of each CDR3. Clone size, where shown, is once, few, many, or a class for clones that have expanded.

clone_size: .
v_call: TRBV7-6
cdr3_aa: CASSDWTVRDYEQYF

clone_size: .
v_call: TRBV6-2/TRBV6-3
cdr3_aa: CASSWGDRGGTDTQYF

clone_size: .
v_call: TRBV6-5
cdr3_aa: CASSFRQRTNYGYTF

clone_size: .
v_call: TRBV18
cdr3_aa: CASSAEQGNEQFF

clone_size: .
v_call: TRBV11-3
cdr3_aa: CASGGAGPGTQYF

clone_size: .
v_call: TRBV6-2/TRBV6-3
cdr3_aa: CASSYLGSSGNTIYF

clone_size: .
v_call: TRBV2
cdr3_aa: CASSALAGGLDTQYF

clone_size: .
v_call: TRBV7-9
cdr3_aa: CASRSPTGTGIYNEQFF

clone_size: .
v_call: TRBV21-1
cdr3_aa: CASSKRDFWCDGTGELFF

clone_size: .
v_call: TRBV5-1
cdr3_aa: CASSLVDLGGYTF

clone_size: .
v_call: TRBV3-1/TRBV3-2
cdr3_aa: CASSQLGTLEAFF

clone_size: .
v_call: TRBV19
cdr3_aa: CASSIETGLIYGYTF

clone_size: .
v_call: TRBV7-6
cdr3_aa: CASSSNLAGGNAWSTDTQYF

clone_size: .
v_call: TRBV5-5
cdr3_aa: CASSFRGLETDTQYF

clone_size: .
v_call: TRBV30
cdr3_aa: CAWSVRGDQPQHF

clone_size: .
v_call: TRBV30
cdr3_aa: CAWSVGTGGNTDTQYF

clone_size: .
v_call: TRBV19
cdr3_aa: CASSPSIQGPYEQYF

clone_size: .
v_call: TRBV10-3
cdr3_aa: CATGGTSGGADSNEQFF

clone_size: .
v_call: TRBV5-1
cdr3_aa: CASSLGARGTKNIQYF

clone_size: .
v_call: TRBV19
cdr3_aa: CASSVGTYSYEQYF

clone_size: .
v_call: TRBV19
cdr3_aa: CASRIARGTGTEAFF

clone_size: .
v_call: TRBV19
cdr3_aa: CASSMGAGVPSGANVLTF

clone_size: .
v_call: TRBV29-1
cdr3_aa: CSVQSRQAYGYTF

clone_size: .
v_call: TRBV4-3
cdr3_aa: CASSQDKSAGISGYTF

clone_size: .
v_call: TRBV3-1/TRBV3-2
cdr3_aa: CASSQRGGRAHNEQFF

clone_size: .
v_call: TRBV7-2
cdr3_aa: CASSLDYSQGYTF

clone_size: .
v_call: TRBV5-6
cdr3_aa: CASSYVPSGELFF

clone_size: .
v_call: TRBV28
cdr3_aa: CASSSPGEWGYTF

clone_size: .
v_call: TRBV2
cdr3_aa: CASSGTGDAPPLAGNEQFF

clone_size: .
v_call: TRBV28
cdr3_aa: CASTNPRGKLFF

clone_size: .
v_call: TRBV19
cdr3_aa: CASSIARYSNQPQHF

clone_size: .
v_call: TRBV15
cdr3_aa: CATSRVVAGGVETQYF

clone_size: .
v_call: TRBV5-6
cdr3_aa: CASSFNRQGSNQPQHF

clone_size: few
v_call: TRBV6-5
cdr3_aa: CASSRTGINQPQHF

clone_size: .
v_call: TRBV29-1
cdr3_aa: CSVTTHRGSGETQYF

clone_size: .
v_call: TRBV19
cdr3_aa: CASSMGAKGAPNQPQHF

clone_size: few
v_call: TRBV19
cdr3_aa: CASGDRGLNEQFF

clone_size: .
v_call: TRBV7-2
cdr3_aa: CASSLGLAGGVTDTQYF

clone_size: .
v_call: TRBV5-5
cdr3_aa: CASSPGGHEQFF

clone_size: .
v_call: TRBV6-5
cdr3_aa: CASSYSSGQGAGELFF

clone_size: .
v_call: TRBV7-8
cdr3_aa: CASSLVRQVAYEQYF